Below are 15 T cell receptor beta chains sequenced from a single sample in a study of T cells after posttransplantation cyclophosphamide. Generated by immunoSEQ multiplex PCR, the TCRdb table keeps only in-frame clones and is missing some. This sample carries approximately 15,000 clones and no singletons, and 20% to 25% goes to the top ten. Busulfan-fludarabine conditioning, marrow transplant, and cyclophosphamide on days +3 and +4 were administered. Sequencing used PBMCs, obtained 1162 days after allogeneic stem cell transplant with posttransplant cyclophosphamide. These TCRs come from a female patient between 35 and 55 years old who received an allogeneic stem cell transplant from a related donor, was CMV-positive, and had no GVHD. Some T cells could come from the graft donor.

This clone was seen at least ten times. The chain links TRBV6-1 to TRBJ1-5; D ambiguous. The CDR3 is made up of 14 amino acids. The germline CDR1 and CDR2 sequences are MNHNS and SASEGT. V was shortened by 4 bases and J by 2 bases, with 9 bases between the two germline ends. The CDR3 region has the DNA TGTGCCAGCAGTGGCGTGATAGGCAATCAGCCCCAGCATTTT. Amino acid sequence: CASSGVIGNQPQHF.

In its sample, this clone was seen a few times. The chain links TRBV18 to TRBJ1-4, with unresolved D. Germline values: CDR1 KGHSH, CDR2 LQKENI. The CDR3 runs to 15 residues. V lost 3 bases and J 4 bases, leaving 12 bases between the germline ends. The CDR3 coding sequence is TGTGCCAGCTCACCGATTTTCGGACTTAATGAAAAACTGTTTTTT. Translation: CASSPIFGLNEKLFF.

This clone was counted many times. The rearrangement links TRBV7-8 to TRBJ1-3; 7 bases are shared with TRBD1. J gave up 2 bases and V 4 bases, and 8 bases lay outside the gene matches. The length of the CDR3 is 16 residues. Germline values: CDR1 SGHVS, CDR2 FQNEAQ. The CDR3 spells CASSSGTAPAGNTIYF. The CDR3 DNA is TGTGCCAGCAGCTCAGGGACAGCCCCCGCTGGAAACACCATATATTTT. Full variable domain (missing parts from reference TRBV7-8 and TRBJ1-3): GAGVSQSPRYKVAKRGQDVALRCDPISGHVSLFWYQQALGQGPEFLTYFQNEAQLDKSGLPSDRFFAERPEGSVSTLKIQRTQQEDSAVYLCASSSGTAPAGNTIYFGEGSWLTVV.

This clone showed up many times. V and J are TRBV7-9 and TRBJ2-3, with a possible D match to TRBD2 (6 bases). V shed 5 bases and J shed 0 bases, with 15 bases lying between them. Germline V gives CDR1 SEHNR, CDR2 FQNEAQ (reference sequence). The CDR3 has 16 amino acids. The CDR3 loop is CASSPGVTVSTDTQYF. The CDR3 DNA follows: TGTGCCAGCAGCCCGGGGGTTACAGTGAGCACAGATACGCAGTATTTT.

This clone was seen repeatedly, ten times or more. The CDR3 sequence: CASSLDDPGIRMYGYTF. The CDR3 DNA reads TGTGCCAGCAGCTTGGATGACCCGGGAATAAGAATGTATGGCTACACCTTC. The chain couples TRBV5-4 to TRBJ1-2, with D hard to call. Per the germline V gene, CDR1 is SGHNT and CDR2 is YYREEE (reference sequence). Trimming cost V 0 bases and J 5 bases, with 20 bases left between them. The CDR3 loop spans 17 amino acids.

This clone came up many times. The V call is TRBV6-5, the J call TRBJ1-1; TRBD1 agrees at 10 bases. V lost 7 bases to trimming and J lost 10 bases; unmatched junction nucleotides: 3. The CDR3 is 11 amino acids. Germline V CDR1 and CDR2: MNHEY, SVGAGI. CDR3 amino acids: CASNDRGLAFF. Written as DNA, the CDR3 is TGTGCCAGCAACGACAGGGGGCTAGCTTTCTTT.

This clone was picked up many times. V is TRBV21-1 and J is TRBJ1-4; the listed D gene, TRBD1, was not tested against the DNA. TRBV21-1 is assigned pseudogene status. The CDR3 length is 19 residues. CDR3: CASSKPKTGGHATNEKLFF. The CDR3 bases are TGTGCCAGCAGCAAACCTAAGACAGGGGGCCATGCAACTAATGAAAAACTGTTTTTT.

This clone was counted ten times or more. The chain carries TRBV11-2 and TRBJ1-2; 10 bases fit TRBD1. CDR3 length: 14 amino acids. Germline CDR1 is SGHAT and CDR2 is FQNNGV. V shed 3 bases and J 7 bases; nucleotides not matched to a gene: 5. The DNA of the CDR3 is TGTGCCAGCAGCTTGGACAGGGGGGTTGGTGGCTACACCTTC. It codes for CASSLDRGVGGYTF.

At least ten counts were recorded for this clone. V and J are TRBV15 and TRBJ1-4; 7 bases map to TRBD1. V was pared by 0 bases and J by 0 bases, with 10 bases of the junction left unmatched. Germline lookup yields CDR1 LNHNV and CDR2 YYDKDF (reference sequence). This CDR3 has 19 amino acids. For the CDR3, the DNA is TGTGCCACCAGCAGAGAAGGGGTAGGGACAGCCGCAACTAATGAAAAACTGTTTTTT. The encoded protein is CATSREGVGTAATNEKLFF.

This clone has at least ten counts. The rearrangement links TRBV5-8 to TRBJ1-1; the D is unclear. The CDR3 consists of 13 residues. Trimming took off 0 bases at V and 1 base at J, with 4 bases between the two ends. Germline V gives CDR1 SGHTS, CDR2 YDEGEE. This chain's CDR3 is CASSLVRNTEAFF. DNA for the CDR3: TGTGCCAGCAGCTTGGTCAGGAACACTGAAGCTTTCTTT.

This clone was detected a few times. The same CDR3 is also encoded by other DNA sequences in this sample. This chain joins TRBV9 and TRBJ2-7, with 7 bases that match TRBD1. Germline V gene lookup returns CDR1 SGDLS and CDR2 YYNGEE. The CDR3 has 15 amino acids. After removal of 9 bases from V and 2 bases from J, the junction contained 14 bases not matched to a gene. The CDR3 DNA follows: TGTGCCATTATTTTCAAACAGGGGACGGCCTACGAGCAGTACTTC. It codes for CAIIFKQGTAYEQYF.

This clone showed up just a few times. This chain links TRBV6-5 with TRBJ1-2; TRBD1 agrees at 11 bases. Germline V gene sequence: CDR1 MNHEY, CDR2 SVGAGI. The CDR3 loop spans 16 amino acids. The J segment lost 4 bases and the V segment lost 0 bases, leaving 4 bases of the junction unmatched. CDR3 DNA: TGTGCCAGCAGTTACTCGACGGGGACAGGGGGCTATGGCTACACCTTC. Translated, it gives CASSYSTGTGGYGYTF.

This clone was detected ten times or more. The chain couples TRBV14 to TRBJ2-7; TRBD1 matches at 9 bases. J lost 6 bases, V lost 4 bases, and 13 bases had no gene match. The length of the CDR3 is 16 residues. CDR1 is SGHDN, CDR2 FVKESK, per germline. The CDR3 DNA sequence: TGTGCCAGCAGCCGGACAGGGGAGGGATTGGGAGTCGAGCAGTACTTC. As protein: CASSRTGEGLGVEQYF.

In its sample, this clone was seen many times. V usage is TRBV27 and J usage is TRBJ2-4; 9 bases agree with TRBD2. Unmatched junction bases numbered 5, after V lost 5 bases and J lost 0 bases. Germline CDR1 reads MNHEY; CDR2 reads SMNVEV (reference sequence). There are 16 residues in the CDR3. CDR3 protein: CASSPLAGLAKNIQYF. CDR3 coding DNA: TGTGCCAGCAGTCCCCTAGCGGGGCTAGCCAAAAACATTCAGTACTTC.

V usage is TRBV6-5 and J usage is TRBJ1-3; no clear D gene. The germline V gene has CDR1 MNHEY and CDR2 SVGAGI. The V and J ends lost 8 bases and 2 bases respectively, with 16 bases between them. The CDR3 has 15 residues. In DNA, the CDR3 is TGTGCCAGCTCGGGGTGGCCCGGGACTGGAAACACCATATATTTT. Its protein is CASSGWPGTGNTIYF.